Reported below is one T cell receptor (beta chain). RNA, at about 0.45 to 1 ug, was reverse transcribed with random hexamers. Coverage of TCR beta CDR3 amplification by immunoSEQ multiplex PCR extended to 54 Vbeta and 13 Jbeta. TCRdb recomputed calls from the immunoSEQ multiplex PCR reads with MiXCR, one row per CDR3 protein. The profile shows roughly 200,000 distinct CDR3 sequences, 90% to 95% of them singletons. The sample comes from a study of CD8 T cells in Susac syndrome. Study summary: When blood was collected, patients with Susac syndrome were therapy-naive, were taking corticosteroids, or were receiving intravenous immunoglobulin alone.

The CDR3 loop spans 14 amino acids. Trimming removed 3 bases at V and 8 bases at J, with 16 bases between. The germline CDR1 and CDR2 sequences are DFQATT and SNEGSKA (reference sequence). The chain carries TRBV20-1 and TRBJ1-4; D may be TRBD1 (6 bases). Sequenced material: CD4+ T cells from PBMCs. The TCR originated in a human donor with Susac syndrome. The chain's CDR3 is CSASDTGNSEKLFF. Here the CDR3 DNA reads TGCAGTGCTAGTGACACAGGGAACAGCGAAAAACTGTTTTTT.